The rows below give T cell receptor beta chains drawn from one sample of a study of CD8 T cells in Susac syndrome. MiXCR, run by TCRdb on the immunoSEQ multiplex PCR reads, gives a single entry per CDR3 protein. The data hold 150,000 to 160,000 distinct CDR3 sequences, with approximately 95% observed a single time. Material for sequencing was CD4+ T cells from PBMCs. The origin of the receptors is a human donor with Susac syndrome. Both conserved end residues are part of each CDR3. The order of the fields is J gene, clone size, D gene, V gene, CDR3 DNA, CDR3 protein. The D gene is left open where the match is weak. A clone size is listed for some rows: how often the clone was seen (once, few, many), or a class if it is expanded.

J: TRBJ2-1; size: NA; D: NA; V: TRBV7-8; DNA: TGTGCCAGCAGCTTAGCGGGCCAGCGATCCTACAATGAGCAGTTCTTC; CDR3: CASSLAGQRSYNEQFF
J: TRBJ1-4; size: NA; D: TRBD1; V: TRBV7-8; DNA: TGTGCCAGCAGACAGGGGGCAACTAATGAAAAACTGTTTTTT; CDR3: CASRQGATNEKLFF
J: TRBJ2-2; size: once; D: TRBD2; V: TRBV6-6; DNA: TGTGCCAGCAGCTCACTAGCGCCCACCGGGGAGCTGTTTTTT; CDR3: CASSSLAPTGELFF
J: TRBJ2-6; size: few; D: NA; V: TRBV19; DNA: TGTGCCAGTAGTATAGATAGGCAAACCAACGTCCTGACTTTC; CDR3: CASSIDRQTNVLTF
J: TRBJ2-5; size: NA; D: TRBD2; V: TRBV7-8; DNA: TGTGCCAGCAGCCGCCTTTGGCGGGGGGTCGACCAAGAGACCCAGTACTTC; CDR3: CASSRLWRGVDQETQYF
J: TRBJ2-7; size: NA; D: NA; V: TRBV4-3; DNA: TGCGCCAGCAGCCGCCTCCCCGGGGGTTCCTACGAGCAGTACTTC; CDR3: CASSRLPGGSYEQYF
J: TRBJ2-4; size: NA; D: NA; V: TRBV29-1; DNA: TGCAGCGGCGCAGACAGTAGGATAAACATTCAGTACTTC; CDR3: CSGADSRINIQYF
J: TRBJ2-7; size: NA; D: TRBD2; V: TRBV4-3; DNA: TGCGCCAGCAGCCAAGATGGGAGGGAACCGACCTACGAGCAGTACTTC; CDR3: CASSQDGREPTYEQYF
J: TRBJ2-3; size: NA; D: TRBD2; V: TRBV20-1; DNA: TGCAGTGCTAGCCTAACTAGCGGGGCCCTCACAGATACGCAGTATTTT; CDR3: CSASLTSGALTDTQYF
J: TRBJ2-2; size: NA; D: NA; V: TRBV7-8; DNA: TGTGCCAGCAGCTTCCGTAGAGATCCCCGGGAGCTGTTTTTT; CDR3: CASSFRRDPRELFF
J: TRBJ2-5; size: NA; D: TRBD2; V: TRBV20-1; DNA: TGCAGTGTCCAGCGGGGGGGCCCCGAGACCCAGTACTTC; CDR3: CSVQRGGPETQYF